The rows below give T cell receptor beta chains drawn from one sample of a study of chemoradiotherapy in HPV16-positive cancers. Assay used: immunoSEQ multiplex PCR; TCRdb lists only in-frame clones, some missing. Counted here are about 530 clones, just over 90% occurring once; the ten biggest clones make up approximately 10%. This specimen was tumor tissue, taken from a patient who underwent chemoradiotherapy. Receptors originate from a human donor with HPV-associated anogenital cancer. The CDR3 runs from the conserved cysteine through the conserved F or W. A D gene is named only where the DNA matches it firmly. Clone size is not always given. Where it is, it says once, few, many or a class for expanded clones.

abundance	d_gene	len	v_gene	j_gene	CDR3aa	CDR3nt
few	NA	13	TRBV4-2	TRBJ2-2	CASSPWGTGELFF	TGTGCCAGCAGCCCCTGGGGGACCGGGGAGCTGTTTTTT
NA	TRBD1	15	TRBV19	TRBJ1-2	CASSSSPQGAGGYTF	TGTGCCAGTAGTTCTTCGCCCCAGGGGGCAGGTGGCTACACCTTC
NA	NA	13	TRBV6-1	TRBJ1-5	CASSEPGTQPQHF	TGTGCCAGCAGTGAACCAGGGACCCAGCCCCAGCATTTT
NA	TRBD1	13	TRBV7-8	TRBJ1-2	CASSLVDRGGYTF	TGTGCCAGCAGCTTAGTGGACAGGGGTGGCTACACCTTC
NA	TRBD1	15	TRBV29-1	TRBJ2-1	CSVEGQAHQYNEQFF	TGCAGCGTTGAGGGACAGGCCCACCAGTACAATGAGCAGTTCTTC
NA	NA	15	TRBV10-1	TRBJ2-3	CANSESGGGTDTQYF	TGCGCCAACAGTGAGTCAGGCGGGGGCACAGATACGCAGTATTTT
NA	NA	11	TRBV7-9	TRBJ2-1	CVSSLNNEQFF	TGTGTCAGCAGCCTTAACAATGAGCAGTTCTTC
NA	TRBD2	18	TRBV4-1	TRBJ2-5	CASSLGTSGGARQETQYF	TGCGCCAGCAGCCTCGGGACTAGCGGGGGGGCCCGGCAAGAGACCCAGTACTTC
NA	NA	15	TRBV5-1	TRBJ2-5	CASSFGGIVKETQYF	TGCGCCAGCAGCTTTGGGGGGATCGTAAAAGAGACCCAGTACTTC
NA	TRBD2	15	TRBV19	TRBJ2-3	CASKAGASSTDTQYF	TGTGCCAGTAAAGCGGGGGCCTCTAGCACAGATACGCAGTATTTT
NA	NA	16	TRBV10-3	TRBJ2-1	CAISEDGGGGYNEQFF	TGTGCCATCAGTGAGGACGGGGGCGGGGGCTACAATGAGCAGTTCTTC
NA	TRBD2	14	TRBV7-3	TRBJ2-3	CASSKSGGVDTQYF	TGTGCCAGCAGCAAGAGCGGGGGGGTAGATACGCAGTATTTT
NA	NA	14	TRBV6-4	TRBJ2-2	CASSAFTNTGELFF	TGTGCCAGCAGTGCCTTTACGAACACCGGGGAGCTGTTTTTT
NA	TRBD1	14	TRBV6-1	TRBJ1-2	CASSENRGTYGYTF	TGTGCCAGCAGTGAAAACAGGGGGACCTATGGCTACACCTTC
NA	NA	16	TRBV4-1	TRBJ1-2	CASSQVRVGSGYGYTF	TGCGCCAGCAGCCAAGTCCGCGTGGGGTCCGGTTATGGCTACACCTTC
NA	TRBD1	15	TRBV5-4	TRBJ1-1	CAFTPRQGVGAEAFF	TGTGCCTTTACCCCGAGACAGGGGGTCGGGGCTGAAGCTTTCTTT
NA	NA	17	TRBV9	TRBJ1-3	CASSVGWSGSSGNTIYF	TGTGCCAGCAGCGTAGGTTGGTCGGGGAGCTCTGGAAACACCATATATTTT
once	NA	17	TRBV18	TRBJ2-1	CASSQTAGTYPYNEQFF	TGTGCCAGCTCACAAACCGCCGGGACCTATCCCTACAATGAGCAGTTCTTC
NA	NA	17	TRBV13	TRBJ1-2	CASSLGPGGTPIDGYTF	TGTGCCAGCAGCTTAGGACCCGGCGGGACCCCCATTGATGGCTACACCTTC
NA	TRBD2	15	TRBV11-2	TRBJ2-3	CASSLGSGGTDTQYF	TGTGCCAGCAGCTTAGGTAGCGGGGGCACAGATACGCAGTATTTT
once	TRBD2	18	TRBV28	TRBJ2-4	CASSLLAGASLAKNIQYF	TGTGCCAGCAGTCTACTAGCGGGGGCCTCACTAGCCAAAAACATTCAGTACTTC
NA	NA	13	TRBV6-1	TRBJ1-2	CASSEEGQYGYTF	TGTGCCAGCAGTGAAGAAGGGCAGTACGGCTACACCTTC
NA	TRBD1	17	TRBV5-1	TRBJ2-6	CASSSMTGPSGANVLTF	TGCGCCAGCAGCTCAATGACAGGGCCCTCTGGGGCCAACGTCCTGACTTTC
NA	NA	13	TRBV2	TRBJ1-1	CASSERGRIEAFF	TGTGCCAGCAGTGAAAGGGGTAGAATTGAAGCTTTCTTT
NA	NA	14	TRBV7-3	TRBJ1-1	CASSSGHGNTEAFF	TGTGCCAGCAGCTCGGGACACGGGAACACTGAAGCTTTCTTT
NA	NA	16	TRBV9	TRBJ2-5	CASSVAGLQGQETQYF	TGTGCCAGCAGCGTAGCGGGCCTACAGGGTCAAGAGACCCAGTACTTC
NA	TRBD1	14	TRBV2	TRBJ1-2	CASSPDRNNYGYTF	TGTGCCAGCAGCCCGGACAGGAATAACTATGGCTACACCTTC
NA	NA	18	TRBV4-3	TRBJ2-7	CASSQDRLGTALSYEQYF	TGCGCCAGCAGCCAAGATCGACTAGGGACAGCCCTCTCCTACGAGCAGTACTTC
NA	TRBD1	15	TRBV15	TRBJ1-2	CATSSPTGALYGYTF	TGTGCCACCAGCAGCCCGACAGGGGCCCTCTATGGCTACACCTTC
NA	NA	15	TRBV28	TRBJ1-5	CASSSPAGTNQPQHF	TGTGCCAGCAGTTCCCCGGCGGGGACCAATCAGCCCCAGCATTTT
NA	NA	15	TRBV7-9	TRBJ2-7	CASSATTGTLYEQYF	TGTGCCAGCAGCGCCACAACCGGGACCCTCTACGAGCAGTACTTC
NA	TRBD2	17	TRBV6-4	TRBJ2-3	CASSDSIAGGPTDTQYF	TGTGCCAGCAGTGACTCAATAGCGGGGGGGCCGACAGATACGCAGTATTTT
NA	TRBD1	17	TRBV4-1	TRBJ1-4	CASSQRDRVITNEKLFF	TGCGCCAGCAGCCAGAGGGACAGGGTGATAACTAATGAAAAACTGTTTTTT
NA	NA	14	TRBV28	TRBJ1-5	CASSFKVYNQPQHF	TGTGCCAGCAGTTTTAAGGTTTACAATCAGCCCCAGCATTTT
NA	TRBD1	11	TRBV7-9	TRBJ2-7	CASSTGQGRYF	TGTGCCAGCAGCACAGGACAGGGACGGTACTTC
NA	TRBD2	14	TRBV29-1	TRBJ2-1	CSAVAGSGIVEQFF	TGCAGCGCCGTAGCGGGTTCAGGCATTGTTGAGCAGTTCTTC
NA	TRBD1	14	TRBV5-5	TRBJ1-5	CASSYTGTDQPQHF	TGTGCCAGCAGTTATACCGGGACAGATCAGCCCCAGCATTTT
NA	NA	14	TRBV7-6	TRBJ1-1	CASSTPGANTEAFF	TGTGCCAGCAGCACCCCGGGAGCGAACACTGAAGCTTTCTTT
NA	TRBD2	15	TRBV2	TRBJ2-3	CASSGYGGGADTQYF	TGTGCCAGCAGTGGTTATGGCGGGGGGGCAGATACGCAGTATTTT
NA	TRBD2	15	TRBV6-4	TRBJ2-1	CASSETGGSYNEQFF	TGTGCCAGCAGTGAAACGGGGGGCTCCTACAATGAGCAGTTCTTC